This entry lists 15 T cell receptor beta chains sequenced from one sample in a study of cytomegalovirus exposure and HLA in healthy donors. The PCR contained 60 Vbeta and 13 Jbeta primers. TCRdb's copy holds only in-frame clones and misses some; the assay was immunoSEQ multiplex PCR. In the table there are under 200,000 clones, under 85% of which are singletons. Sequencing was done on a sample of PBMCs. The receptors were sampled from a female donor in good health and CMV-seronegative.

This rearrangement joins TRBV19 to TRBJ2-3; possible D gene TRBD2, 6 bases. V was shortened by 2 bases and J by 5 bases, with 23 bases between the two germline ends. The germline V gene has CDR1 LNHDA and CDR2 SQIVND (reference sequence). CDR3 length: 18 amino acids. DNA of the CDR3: TGTGCCAGTAGTATATCGGAGGGCAACCCCCCGTCCAGAGATACGCAGTATTTT. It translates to CASSISEGNPPSRDTQYF.

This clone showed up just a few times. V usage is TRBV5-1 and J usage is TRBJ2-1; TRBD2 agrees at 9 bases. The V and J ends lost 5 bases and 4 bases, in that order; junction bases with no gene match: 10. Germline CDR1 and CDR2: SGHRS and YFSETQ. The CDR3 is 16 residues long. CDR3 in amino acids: CASRTRGTSSYNEQFF. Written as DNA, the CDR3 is TGCGCCAGCAGGACCCGTGGGACTAGCTCTTACAATGAGCAGTTCTTC.

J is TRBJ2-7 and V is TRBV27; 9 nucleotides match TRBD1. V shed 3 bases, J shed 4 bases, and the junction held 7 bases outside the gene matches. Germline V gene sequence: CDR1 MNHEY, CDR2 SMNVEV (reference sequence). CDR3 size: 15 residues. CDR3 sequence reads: CASSLGTGLRYEQYF. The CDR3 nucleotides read TGTGCCAGCAGTTTGGGGACAGGGTTAAGGTACGAGCAGTACTTC.

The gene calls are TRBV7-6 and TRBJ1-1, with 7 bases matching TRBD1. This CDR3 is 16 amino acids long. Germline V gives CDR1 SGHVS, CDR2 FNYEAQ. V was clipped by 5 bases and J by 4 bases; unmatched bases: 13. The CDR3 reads CASSHGNRGTVTEAFF. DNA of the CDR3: TGTGCCAGCAGCCACGGTAACAGGGGAACGGTCACTGAAGCTTTCTTT.

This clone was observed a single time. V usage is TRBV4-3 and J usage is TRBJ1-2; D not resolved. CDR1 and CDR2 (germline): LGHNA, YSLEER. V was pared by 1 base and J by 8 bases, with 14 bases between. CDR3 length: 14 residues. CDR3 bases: TGCGCCAGCAGCCAAGTGGGGAGCCCGCGGGGCTACACCTTC. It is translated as CASSQVGSPRGYTF.

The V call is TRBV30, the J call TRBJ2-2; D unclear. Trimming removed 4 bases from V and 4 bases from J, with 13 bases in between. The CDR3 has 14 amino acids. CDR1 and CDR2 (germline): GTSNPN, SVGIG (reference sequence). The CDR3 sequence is CAWNSLTGTGELFF. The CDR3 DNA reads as TGTGCCTGGAATAGCCTAACGGGCACCGGGGAGCTGTTTTTT.

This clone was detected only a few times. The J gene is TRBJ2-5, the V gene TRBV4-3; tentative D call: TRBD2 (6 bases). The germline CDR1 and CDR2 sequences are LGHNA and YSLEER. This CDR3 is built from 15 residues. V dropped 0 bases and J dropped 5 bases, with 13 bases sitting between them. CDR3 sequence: CASSQDVFAGETQYF. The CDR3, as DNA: TGCGCCAGCAGCCAAGACGTCTTTGCGGGGGAGACCCAGTACTTC.

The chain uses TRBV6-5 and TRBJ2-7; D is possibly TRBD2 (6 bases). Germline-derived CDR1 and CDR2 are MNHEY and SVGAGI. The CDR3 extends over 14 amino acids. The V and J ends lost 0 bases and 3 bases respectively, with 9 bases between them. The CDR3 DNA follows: TGTGCCAGCAGTTACTCCTTCGGGAGCTACGAGCAGTACTTC. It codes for CASSYSFGSYEQYF.

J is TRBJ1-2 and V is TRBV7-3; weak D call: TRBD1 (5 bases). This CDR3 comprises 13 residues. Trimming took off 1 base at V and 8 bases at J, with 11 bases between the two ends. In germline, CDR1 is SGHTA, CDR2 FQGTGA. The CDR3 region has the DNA TGTGCCAGCAGCTTAATAGGGGCGAGAGGCTACACCTTC. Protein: CASSLIGARGYTF.

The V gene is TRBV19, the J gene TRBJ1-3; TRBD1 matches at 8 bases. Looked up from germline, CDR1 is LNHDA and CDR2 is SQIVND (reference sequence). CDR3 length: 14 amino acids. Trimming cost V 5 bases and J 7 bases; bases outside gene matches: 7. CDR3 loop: CASSVDREENTIYF. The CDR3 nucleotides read TGTGCCAGTAGTGTGGACAGGGAGGAGAACACCATATATTTT.

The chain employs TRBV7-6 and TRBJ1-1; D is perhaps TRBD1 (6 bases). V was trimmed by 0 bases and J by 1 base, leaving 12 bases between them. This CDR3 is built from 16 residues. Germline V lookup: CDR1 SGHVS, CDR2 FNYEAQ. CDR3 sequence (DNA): TGTGCCAGCAGCTTAGCTTCTTTGGGGGCGAACACTGAAGCTTTCTTT. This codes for CASSLASLGANTEAFF. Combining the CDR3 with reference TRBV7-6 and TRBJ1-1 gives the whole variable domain GAGVSQSPRYKVTKRGQDVALRCDPISGHVSLYWYRQALGQGPEFLTYFNYEAQQDKSGLPNDRFSAERPEGSISTLTIQRTEQRDSAMYRCASSLASLGANTEAFFGQGTRLTVV.

The CDR3 loop is CSVDLGQDTQYF. As DNA, the CDR3 is TGCAGCGTTGATCTGGGACAAGATACGCAGTATTTT. This chain connects TRBV29-1 to TRBJ2-3; D is perhaps TRBD1 (6 bases). Germline-derived CDR1 and CDR2 are SQVTM and ANQGSEA. The CDR3 loop spans 12 amino acids. V was cut by 3 bases and J by 5 bases, with 9 bases left in between.

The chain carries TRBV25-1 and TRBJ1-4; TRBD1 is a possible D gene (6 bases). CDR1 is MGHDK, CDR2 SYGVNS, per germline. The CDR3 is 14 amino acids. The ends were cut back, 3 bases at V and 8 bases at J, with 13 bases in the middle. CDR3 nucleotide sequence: TGTGCCAGCAGTGAGGGGCAGGGGTGGGAAAAACTGTTTTTT. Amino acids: CASSEGQGWEKLFF.

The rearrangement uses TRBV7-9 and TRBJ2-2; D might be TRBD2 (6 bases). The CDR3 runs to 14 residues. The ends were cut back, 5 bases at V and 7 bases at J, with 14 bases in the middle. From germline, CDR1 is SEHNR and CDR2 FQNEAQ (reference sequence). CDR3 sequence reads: CASSPLAAVGELFF. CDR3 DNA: TGTGCCAGCAGCCCGTTAGCGGCGGTCGGGGAGCTGTTTTTT.

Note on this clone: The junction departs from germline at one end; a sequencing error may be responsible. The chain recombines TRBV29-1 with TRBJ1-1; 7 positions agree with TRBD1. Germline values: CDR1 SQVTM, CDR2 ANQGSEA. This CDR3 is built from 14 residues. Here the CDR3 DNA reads TGCAGCGTCGAAGTCAGGGGGGTGAACACTGAAGCTTTCTTT. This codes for CSVEVRGVNTEAFF.